Below are 20 T cell receptor beta chains sequenced from a single sample in a study of OX40 agonist ivuxolimab in advanced cancers. Profiling relied on immunoSEQ multiplex PCR, and the TCRdb table lists in-frame clones only, not all of them. Among about 22,000 clones listed, roughly 81% were seen once. Specimen: CD4+ or CD8+ T cells sorted from blood, collected in a trial of the OX40 agonist ivuxolimab. The source is an adult with an advanced solid tumor such as melanoma, head and neck, liver or kidney cancer.

The chain recombines TRBV5-1 with TRBJ2-5, with 10 nucleotides matching TRBD2. The CDR3 runs to 16 residues. The ends lost 4 bases at V and 1 base at J; junction bases unmatched: 7. Per the germline V gene, CDR1 is SGHRS and CDR2 is YFSETQ. CDR3 in amino acids: CASSSGSSGGQETQYF. CDR3 in DNA: TGCGCCAGCAGCAGCGGATCTAGCGGGGGCCAAGAGACCCAGTACTTC.

J is TRBJ1-6 and V is TRBV5-1; D remains unclear. The CDR3 length is 16 residues. Germline V gene data show CDR1 as SGHRS and CDR2 as YFSETQ. Trimming stripped 2 bases from V and 6 bases from J, with 15 bases between. The CDR3 DNA follows: TGCGCCAGCAGCTTTGTACCGGGAGGAAGTAATTCACCCCTCCACTTT. Protein: CASSFVPGGSNSPLHF.

A remark on this clone: A much more abundant neighbour one base away suggests this may be a read error. The chain carries TRBV2 and TRBJ2-6, with 7 bases that match TRBD1. Trimming took 3 bases from V and 0 from J; bases not matched to a gene: 5. Per the germline V gene, CDR1 is SNHLY and CDR2 is FYNNEI. There are 17 residues in the CDR3. DNA for the CDR3: TGTGCCAGCAGTGACCTGGGACAGCCCTCTGGGGCCAACGTCCTGACTTTC. It encodes CASSDLGQPSGANVLTF.

CDR3 in DNA: TGTGCCAGCAGTTTCTTGAGCTCCTACGAGCAGTACTTC. It codes for CASSFLSSYEQYF. The chain joins TRBV27 to TRBJ2-7; no firm D call. The germline V and J ends were trimmed by 3 bases and 0 bases, with 6 bases remaining between them. The length of the CDR3 is 13 residues. CDR1 is MNHEY and CDR2 is SMNVEV in the germline V gene (reference sequence).

The J gene is TRBJ2-7, the V gene TRBV7-9; perhaps D is TRBD1 or TRBD2 (7 bases each). This CDR3 has 14 residues. The V gene lost 6 bases and the J gene lost 6 bases, with 18 bases spanning the gap. CDR1 and CDR2 (germline): SEHNR, FQNEAQ (reference sequence). CDR3 in DNA: TGTGCCAGCAGACCAGGGGGGGCAGGGCCCGAGCAGTACTTC. Amino acid sequence: CASRPGGAGPEQYF.

The V call is TRBV2, the J call TRBJ1-4; D is undetermined. CDR1 is SNHLY and CDR2 is FYNNEI in the germline V gene. The CDR3 is 13 amino acids. V lost 7 bases to trimming and J lost 9 bases, with 15 bases between them. The CDR3 spells CASIYGEQKKLFF. DNA of the CDR3: TGTGCCAGCATATACGGAGAACAGAAAAAACTGTTTTTT.

This clone turned up a few times. Other DNA sequences within the sample encode an identical CDR3. This chain links TRBV30 with TRBJ1-5; 8 positions agree with TRBD1. Unmatched junction bases numbered 5, after V lost 3 bases and J lost 7 bases. The CDR3 covers 13 residues. Germline V gene lookup returns CDR1 GTSNPN and CDR2 SVGIG (reference sequence). The CDR3 DNA sequence: TGTGCCTGGAGGACAGGGGTCGGACAGCCCCAGCATTTT. This codes for CAWRTGVGQPQHF.

The chain has TRBV9 and TRBJ2-3; D is uncertain. Trimming took off 0 bases at V and 1 base at J, with 21 bases between the two ends. Germline assignment: CDR1 SGDLS and CDR2 YYNGEE. This CDR3 is 19 amino acids long. CDR3 bases: TGTGCCAGCAGCGTAGCTCCCCGGAGAAGGTCCAGTGGCACAGATACGCAGTATTTT. Translated, it gives CASSVAPRRRSSGTDTQYF.

The CDR3 coding sequence is TGTGCCAGCAGCGACCCCGGGACTAGCGGGTCCGGAGAGCAGTTCTTC. This encodes CASSDPGTSGSGEQFF. V is TRBV9 and J is TRBJ2-1; 12 nucleotides align to TRBD2. V shed 3 bases and J 10 bases; nucleotides not matched to a gene: 11. Germline V CDR1 and CDR2: SGDLS, YYNGEE. The CDR3 has 16 amino acids. Drawing the rest from reference TRBV9 and TRBJ2-1, the complete variable domain is DSGVTQTPKHLITATGQRVTLRCSPRSGDLSVYWYQQSLDQGLQFLIQYYNGEERAKGNILERFSAQQFPDLHSELNLSSLELGDSALYFCASSDPGTSGSGEQFFGPGTRLTVL.

V is TRBV2 and J is TRBJ1-1; D is ambiguous. V dropped 6 bases and J dropped 1 base, with 6 bases sitting between them. The CDR3 consists of 12 residues. Germline V gene sequence: CDR1 SNHLY, CDR2 FYNNEI. CDR3 nucleotides: TGTGCCAGCAGGCCAGGGAACACTGAAGCTTTCTTT. It encodes CASRPGNTEAFF.

This sequence joins TRBV9 and TRBJ1-2; D is unresolved. CDR1 and CDR2 from the germline V gene are SGDLS and YYNGEE. Trimming took 4 bases from V and 5 from J, leaving 15 bases between them. This CDR3 is 14 amino acids long. The CDR3 sequence is CASSPGSGLYGYTF. CDR3 sequence (DNA): TGTGCCAGCAGCCCCGGGTCCGGGTTGTATGGCTACACCTTC.

This CDR3 reads CASSPLEQAVYGYTF. The CDR3 bases are TGTGCCAGCAGCCCTCTCGAACAGGCCGTTTATGGCTACACCTTC. This sequence joins TRBV4-2 and TRBJ1-2; tentative D call: TRBD1 (5 bases). CDR1 and CDR2 (germline): LGHNA, YNFKEQ. The CDR3 contains 15 residues. Trimming took 4 bases from V and 5 from J, leaving 17 bases between them.

V usage is TRBV4-1 and J usage is TRBJ2-5, with D perhaps matching TRBD2 (6 bases). Germline lookup yields CDR1 MGHRA and CDR2 YSYEKL. The CDR3 loop spans 16 amino acids. V was trimmed by 0 bases and J by 2 bases, leaving 13 bases between them. The CDR3 coding sequence is TGCGCCAGCAGCCAAGAATTCGGGAGCGCACAAGAGACCCAGTACTTC. As protein: CASSQEFGSAQETQYF.

The gene calls are TRBV7-9 and TRBJ2-3; D gene ambiguous. The CDR3 covers 16 residues. Trimming left V 5 bases short and J 0 bases short, with 15 bases between. Germline values: CDR1 SEHNR, CDR2 FQNEAQ (reference sequence). The CDR3 spells CASSPRKRSSTDTQYF. The CDR3, as DNA: TGTGCCAGCAGCCCCCGGAAGAGATCTAGCACAGATACGCAGTATTTT.

The chain joins TRBV4-1 to TRBJ2-1; 7 bases are a match to TRBD2. There are 16 residues in the CDR3. In germline, CDR1 is MGHRA, CDR2 YSYEKL. The V and J ends lost 0 bases and 0 bases, in that order; junction bases with no gene match: 2. In DNA form, the CDR3 reads TGCGCCAGCAGCCAAGAGCGCGGGAGCTCCTACAATGAGCAGTTCTTC. Translating it yields CASSQERGSSYNEQFF.

The chain recombines TRBV10-1 with TRBJ2-7, with TRBD2 matching 8 bases. CDR3 length equals 12 residues. Germline V lookup: CDR1 WNHNN, CDR2 SYGVQD (reference sequence). After removal of 6 bases from V and 6 bases from J, the junction contained 4 bases not matched to a gene. The CDR3 DNA reads TGCGCCAGCAGAGACGGGGGGGGCGAGCAGTACTTC. Translated, it gives CASRDGGGEQYF.

The chain links TRBV19 to TRBJ2-1; 15 positions match TRBD2. The CDR3 has 17 residues. Germline trimming cut 5 bases from V and 4 bases from J; bases unmatched to any gene: 6. Germline V gene lookup returns CDR1 LNHDA and CDR2 SQIVND (reference sequence). The CDR3 loop reads CASSPGTSGRFYNEQFF. DNA for the CDR3: TGTGCCAGTAGTCCTGGGACTAGCGGGAGGTTTTACAATGAGCAGTTCTTC.

This clone was recorded once. The chain employs TRBV27 and TRBJ2-1; D is unresolved. The V gene lost 5 bases and the J gene lost 3 bases, with 8 bases spanning the gap. From germline, CDR1 is MNHEY and CDR2 SMNVEV (reference sequence). The CDR3 sequence is 13 residues long. CDR3 in DNA: TGTGCCAGCAGTCTAACGGGCTACAATGAGCAGTTCTTC. It yields the protein CASSLTGYNEQFF.

This clone was picked up a small number of times. CDR3 sequence reads: CASSSTVEDEQFF. CDR3 nucleotide sequence: TGTGCCAGCAGTTCCACCGTGGAAGATGAGCAGTTCTTC. This chain connects TRBV27 to TRBJ2-1; D call uncertain. The germline V gene encodes CDR1 MNHEY and CDR2 SMNVEV (reference sequence). The CDR3 totals 13 residues. Trimming shortened V by 4 bases and J by 8 bases, and 12 bases separated the two germline ends.

The CDR3 DNA sequence: TGTGCCAGCAGCTTAGCGACAGGGGGCTTCTACGAGCAGTACTTC. It encodes CASSLATGGFYEQYF. The chain is built from TRBV11-1 and TRBJ2-7; 10 nucleotides line up with TRBD1. CDR3 length equals 15 residues. V shed 0 bases, J shed 3 bases, and the junction held 2 bases outside the gene matches. The germline gives CDR1 SGHAT, CDR2 FQDESV (reference sequence).